This record looks at one TCR beta chain sequence and its context. Antigen unknown. Amplification of TCR beta CDR3 regions was performed using RNA transcripts as template. Primed by the HTBI set, a first-round RT-PCR was run on the TCR CDR3. TCRdb called the multiplex PCR reads again in MiXCR, with one record for every CDR3 protein. This sample has fewer than 600,000 distinct CDR3 sequences, with approximately 15% found just once. The data originate from a study of T cells in Graves' hyperthyroidism and ophthalmopathy. Study as a whole: Peripheral blood draws took place at initial diagnosis, ahead of any treatment.

PBMCs stemmed from more than 7.5 ml fresh peripheral blood. Findings and caveats of the study: A 13 V-J model separated ophthalmopathy from stable hyperthyroidism. With a median lead of about 6.9 months before onset, the model predicted ophthalmopathy.

Germline V gives CDR1 DFQATT, CDR2 SNEGSKA (reference sequence). V was cut by 5 bases and J by 1 base, with 11 bases left in between. CDR3 length equals 14 residues. The V and J genes are TRBV20-1 and TRBJ2-2; D is ambiguous. Specimen: blood. The TCR comes from a middle-aged woman with Graves' hyperthyroidism. DNA of the CDR3: TGCAGTGCTCTGACTCGCGGGAACACCGGGGAGCTGTTTTTT. Protein: CSALTRGNTGELFF.